In its sample, the clone carrying this T cell receptor (beta chain) was seen many times. As yet, its antigen is unknown. Amplified TCR beta CDR3 regions came from RNA transcripts. The HTBI primer set drove a first-round RT-PCR of the TCR CDR3. TCRdb called the multiplex PCR reads again in MiXCR, with one record for every CDR3 protein. The repertoire has more than 300,000 distinct CDR3 sequences, about 18% of them found once; the top ten carry approximately 30%. These data belong to a study of T cells in Graves' hyperthyroidism and ophthalmopathy. Study results and caveats: Median prediction lead before ophthalmopathy onset was about 6.5 months with the model.

The sequenced sample was blood. This TCR was recovered from a woman under 40 with Graves' hyperthyroidism that later progressed to Graves' ophthalmopathy.

The CDR3 coding sequence is TGTGCCAGCAGTAGCGGAATTACTGAAGCTTTCTTT. Amino acid sequence: CASSSGITEAFF. The V and J genes are TRBV28 and TRBJ1-1; D ambiguous. The length of the CDR3 is 12 residues. Germline V gene lookup returns CDR1 MDHEN and CDR2 SYDVKM. The V end was cut by 5 bases, the J end by 5 bases, with 9 bases between.